This T cell receptor beta chain was sequenced for a study of cytomegalovirus exposure and HLA in healthy donors. Sequencing was performed with immunoSEQ multiplex PCR; in TCRdb, only in-frame clones are kept and a portion is missing. The sample has 150,000 to 200,000 clones, approximately 78% seen once; the top ten hold over 0.95%. The V and J ends lost 3 bases and 6 bases, in that order; junction bases with no gene match: 7. Germline V lookup: CDR1 LGHNT, CDR2 FRNRAP. The CDR3 contains 15 residues. This receptor was obtained from a young woman in good health and CMV-seronegative. The chain joins TRBV12-5 to TRBJ2-3; 9 positions agree with TRBD2. The sample consisted of PBMCs. CDR3 region: CASGLRAGGPDTQYF. In DNA form, the CDR3 reads TGTGCTAGTGGTTTAAGAGCGGGAGGACCCGATACGCAGTATTTT. Complete variable domain (other parts from reference TRBV12-5 and TRBJ2-3): DARVTQTPRHKVTEMGQEVTMRCQPILGHNTVFWYRQTMMQGLELLAYFRNRAPLDDSGMPKDRFSAEMPDATLATLKIQPSEPRDSAVYFCASGLRAGGPDTQYFGPGTRLTVL.